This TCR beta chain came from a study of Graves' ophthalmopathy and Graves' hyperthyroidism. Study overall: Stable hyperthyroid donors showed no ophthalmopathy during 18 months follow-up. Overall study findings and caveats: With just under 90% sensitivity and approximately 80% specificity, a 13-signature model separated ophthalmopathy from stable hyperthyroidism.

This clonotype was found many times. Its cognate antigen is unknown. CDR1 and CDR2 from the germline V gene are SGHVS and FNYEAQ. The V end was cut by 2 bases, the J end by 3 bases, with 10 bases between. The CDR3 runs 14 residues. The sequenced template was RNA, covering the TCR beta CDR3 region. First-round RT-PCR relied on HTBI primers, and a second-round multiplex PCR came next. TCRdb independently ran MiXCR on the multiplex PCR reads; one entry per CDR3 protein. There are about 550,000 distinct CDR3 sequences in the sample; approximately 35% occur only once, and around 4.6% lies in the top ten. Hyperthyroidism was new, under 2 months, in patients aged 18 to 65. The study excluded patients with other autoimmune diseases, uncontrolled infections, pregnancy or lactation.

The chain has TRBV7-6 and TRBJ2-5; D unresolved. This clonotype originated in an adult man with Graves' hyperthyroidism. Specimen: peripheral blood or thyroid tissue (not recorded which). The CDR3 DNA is TGTGCCAGCAGCTTATTCGGTGGGGAAGAGACCCAGTACTTC. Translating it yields CASSLFGGEETQYF.